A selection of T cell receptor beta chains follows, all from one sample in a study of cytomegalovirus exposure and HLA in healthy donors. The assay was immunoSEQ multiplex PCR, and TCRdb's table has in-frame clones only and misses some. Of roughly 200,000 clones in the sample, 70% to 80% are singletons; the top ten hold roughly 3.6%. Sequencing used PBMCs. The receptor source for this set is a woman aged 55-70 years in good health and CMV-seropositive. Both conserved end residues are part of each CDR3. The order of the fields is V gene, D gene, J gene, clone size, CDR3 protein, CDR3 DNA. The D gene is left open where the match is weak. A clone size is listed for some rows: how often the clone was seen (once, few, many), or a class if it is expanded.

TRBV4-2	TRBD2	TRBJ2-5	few	CASSQDPGSGGQETQYF	TGTGCCAGCAGCCAAGATCCGGGTAGCGGGGGACAAGAGACCCAGTACTTC
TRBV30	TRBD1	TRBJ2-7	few	CAWSVGTGNTYEQYF	TGTGCCTGGAGTGTCGGGACAGGGAACACCTACGAGCAGTACTTC
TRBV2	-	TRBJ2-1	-	CASSWGEQGNEQFF	TGTGCCAGCAGTTGGGGGGAGCAGGGTAATGAGCAGTTCTTC
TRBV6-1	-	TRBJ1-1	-	CASSAPGQITEAFF	TGTGCCAGCAGTGCCCCGGGACAAATCACTGAAGCTTTCTTT
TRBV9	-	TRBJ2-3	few	CASSVAPGTQYF	TGTGCCAGCAGCGTAGCCCCAGGCACGCAGTATTTT
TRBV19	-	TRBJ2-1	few	CASSRDYNEQFF	TGTGCCAGTAGCCGAGACTACAATGAGCAGTTCTTC
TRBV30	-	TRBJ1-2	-	CAWSVSTSYGYTF	TGTGCCTGGAGTGTTTCCACGAGCTATGGCTACACCTTC
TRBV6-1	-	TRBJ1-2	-	CASSPGRTNYGYTF	TGTGCCAGCAGCCCAGGGCGGACTAACTATGGCTACACCTTC
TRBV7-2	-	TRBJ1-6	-	CASSTGQSENSPLHF	TGTGCCAGCAGCACCGGACAGTCGGAGAATTCACCCCTCCACTTT
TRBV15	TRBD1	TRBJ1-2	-	CATSIGSGQGFGGYTF	TGTGCCACCAGCATCGGTAGTGGACAGGGGTTCGGGGGCTACACCTTC
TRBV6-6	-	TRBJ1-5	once	CASSQGGSNQPQHF	TGTGCCAGCAGCCAAGGGGGTAGCAATCAGCCCCAGCATTTT
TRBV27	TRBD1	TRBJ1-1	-	CASSSPPQGANEAFF	TGTGCCAGCAGCTCCCCCCCACAGGGGGCTAATGAAGCTTTCTTT
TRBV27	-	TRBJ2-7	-	CASSLSYSGVIEQYF	TGTGCCAGCAGTTTATCATATTCAGGGGTGATCGAGCAGTACTTC
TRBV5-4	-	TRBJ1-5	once	CASSEGLLGNQPQHF	TGTGCCAGCAGCGAGGGACTCTTGGGCAATCAGCCCCAGCATTTT
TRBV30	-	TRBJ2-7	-	CAWAPRAGLADPQYF	TGTGCCTGGGCCCCTCGGGCAGGGCTTGCTGATCCGCAGTACTTC
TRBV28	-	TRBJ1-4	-	CASTGEHNEKLFF	TGTGCCAGCACCGGGGAACATAATGAAAAACTGTTTTTT
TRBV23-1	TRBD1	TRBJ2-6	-	CASSHPGQGQSGANGLTF	TGCGCCAGCAGTCACCCGGGACAGGGGCAGTCTGGGGCCAACGGCCTGACTTTC
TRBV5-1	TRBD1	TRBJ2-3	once	CASSQGQGVYIRDTQYF	TGCGCCAGCAGCCAGGGACAGGGAGTTTATATTAGGGATACGCAGTATTTT
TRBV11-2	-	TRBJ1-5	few	CASSFSYRERDQPQHF	TGTGCCAGCAGCTTTTCCTACAGGGAGAGGGATCAGCCCCAGCATTTT
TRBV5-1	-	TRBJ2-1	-	CASSLKRGEQFF	TGCGCCAGCAGCCTAAAAAGGGGTGAGCAGTTCTTC
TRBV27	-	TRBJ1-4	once	CASREGVATNEKLFF	TGTGCCAGCAGGGAGGGAGTTGCAACTAATGAAAAACTGTTTTTT
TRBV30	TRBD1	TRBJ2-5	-	CAWSVSGTGGKETQYF	TGTGCCTGGAGTGTATCCGGGACAGGGGGCAAAGAGACCCAGTACTTC